This entry concerns a single T cell receptor beta chain. Only in-frame clones appear in the TCRdb table, and some are missing; sequencing was by immunoSEQ multiplex PCR. The sample shows just under 100,000 clones, 95% of them seen only once. V shed 4 bases and J shed 2 bases, with 14 bases lying between them. The CDR3 covers 15 residues. Germline values: CDR1 MDHEN, CDR2 SYDVKM. The data stem from a study of technical replicates of blood from several donors. The clonotype was recovered from a human donor in good health. V and J are TRBV28 and TRBJ1-2; the D gene is possibly TRBD1 (5 bases). Input material: T cells isolated from PBMCs. CDR3 DNA: TGTGCCAGCAGTTCCCCCCAGGGAATAAACTATGGCTACACCTTC. This sequence encodes CASSSPQGINYGYTF.